This record concerns one T cell receptor beta chain sequence. What it recognizes is unknown. This record belongs to a study of T-cell memory formation after mild COVID-19. Regarding the study as a whole: A second wave expanding day 15 to 37 was CD4+-biased; contracting clones were balanced.

Germline CDR1 SGHTS, CDR2 YDEGEE. CDR3 size: 14 residues. V was cut by 3 bases and J by 5 bases, with 12 bases left in between. Via MiXCR, TCRdb re-called the 5' RACE reads, giving one row per CDR3 protein. The table includes roughly 560,000 distinct CDR3 sequences, roughly 20% detected once. The chain couples TRBV5-8 to TRBJ2-1, with unresolved D. Material: PBMCs or a T cell subset sorted from them (not recorded which). This TCR was recovered from an adult woman who had mild COVID-19 (a few samples of this study predate the infection). Cell type and time point are not known. The CDR3 region has the DNA TGTGCCAGCAGCTCGGAACCCCAAAACAATGAGCAGTTCTTC. Its protein product is CASSSEPQNNEQFF.